This T cell receptor beta chain was captured by sequencing in a study of blood T cell repertoires in COVID-19. Study in general: T cells, B-cell-depleted T cells, or PBMCs supplied cDNA or gDNA.

The count of this clone is one. Methods used by the authors: Scientists estimated how many nucleated cells there were by amplifying reference gene primers. TCRdb's table, derived via immunoSEQ multiplex PCR, lists solely in-frame clones and lacks some. V and J calls plus clone size are reproduced from that table; the DNA served to infer D and trimming. The data show fewer than 400,000 clones, around nine tenths seen once. V lost 2 bases and J lost 8, with 19 bases in between. The CDR3 is 16 amino acids. Germline-derived CDR1 and CDR2 are WNHNN and SYGVQD (reference sequence). Material: peripheral blood. The receptor's source is a human donor in a cohort sampled during active COVID-19. The chain links TRBV10-1 to TRBJ2-1; perhaps TRBD2 as D (5 bases). In DNA form, the CDR3 reads TGCGCCAGCAGTGAGCGGACTGGGAGCCCGTTTGATGAGCAGTTCTTC. This sequence encodes CASSERTGSPFDEQFF.